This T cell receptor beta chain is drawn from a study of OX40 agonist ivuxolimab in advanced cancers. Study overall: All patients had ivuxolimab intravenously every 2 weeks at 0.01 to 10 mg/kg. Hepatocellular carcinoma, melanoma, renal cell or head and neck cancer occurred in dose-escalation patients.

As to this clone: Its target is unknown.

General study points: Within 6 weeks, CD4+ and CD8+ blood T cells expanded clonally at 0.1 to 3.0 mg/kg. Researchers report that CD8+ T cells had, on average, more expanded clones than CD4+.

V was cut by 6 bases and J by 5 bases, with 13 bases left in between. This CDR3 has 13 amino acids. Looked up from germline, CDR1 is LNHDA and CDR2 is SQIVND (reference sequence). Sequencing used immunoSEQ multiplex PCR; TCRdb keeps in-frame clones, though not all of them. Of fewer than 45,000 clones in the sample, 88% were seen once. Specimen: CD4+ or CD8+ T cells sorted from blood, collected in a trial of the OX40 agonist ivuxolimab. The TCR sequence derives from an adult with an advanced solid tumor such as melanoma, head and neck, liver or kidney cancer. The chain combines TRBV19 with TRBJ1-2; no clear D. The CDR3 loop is CASRTAAGYGYTF. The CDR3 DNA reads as TGTGCCAGTAGGACCGCGGCCGGGTATGGCTACACCTTC.